This TCR beta chain was documented in a study of T cell changes during pregnancy in multiple sclerosis. Germline CDR1 reads KGHSH; CDR2 reads LQKENI. The CDR3 loop spans 16 amino acids. Trimming took 3 bases from V and 6 from J; bases not matched to a gene: 10. Sequenced by immunoSEQ multiplex PCR; TCRdb stores in-frame clones only, minus some. Of 69,000 or so clones in the sample, 75% to 95% were seen once. The starting material was CD4+ T cells from peripheral blood mononuclear cells, obtained in the third trimester of pregnancy. The chain couples TRBV18 to TRBJ2-3; 9 bases line up with TRBD2. The origin of this receptor is a female donor in good health, enrolled as a control in a pregnancy study. CDR3 residues: CASSPIVSSGADTQYF. The CDR3 nucleotides read TGTGCCAGCTCACCGATCGTGTCTAGCGGGGCGGATACGCAGTATTTT.